A single sample gave rise to the 6 T cell receptor beta chains below, sequenced in a study of tumor and adjacent non-tumor tissue in lung cancer. The template was RNA from unsorted bulk tissue. This non-tumor lung sample came from over 3 cm beyond the tumor edge. A modified ARM-PCR protocol with three rounds of nested PCR amplified TCRbeta. MiXCR, applied by TCRdb to the multiplex PCR reads, yields one record per CDR3 protein. The sample records tens of thousands of distinct CDR3 sequences, 76% being singletons. Sequencing was carried out using distant non-tumor lung tissue. These receptors were collected from a man aged 65 to 85 with non-small cell lung cancer.

Details on this clonotype: Since no conserved phenylalanine or tryptophan closes the CDR3, a read error is the likely cause. This chain uses TRBV6-1 with TRBJ2-3, with 13 bases lining up with TRBD2. In germline, CDR1 is MNHNS, CDR2 SASEGT. CDR3 length equals 17 residues. Trimming took 5 bases from V and 1 from J; bases not matched to a gene: 6. CDR3 protein: CASSYYGTSGGTDTQYL. The CDR3 nucleotides are TGTGCCAGCAGTTATTACGGGACTAGCGGGGGCACAGATACGCAGTATCTT.

Details on this clonotype: One end of the junction is discordant with germline, which a read error may explain. The chain has TRBV5-6 and TRBJ2-1, with D possibly matching TRBD1 (6 bases). There are 16 residues in the CDR3. Germline CDR1 and CDR2: SGHDT and YYEEEE. The CDR3 protein is CANSSGRGSSYNEQFF. DNA for the CDR3: TGTGCCAACAGTTCCGGTAGGGGGAGCTCCTACAATGAGCAGTTTTTC.

As for this clonotype: The junction differs from germline at one of its ends, possibly a read error. The CDR3 region has the DNA TGTGACAGCAACTTGGGGATGGGGACCTACGAGCAGTACTTC. Encoded protein: CDSNLGMGTYEQYF. The V call is TRBV11-2, the J call TRBJ2-7; D not resolved. This CDR3 contains 14 residues. Germline V gene data show CDR1 as SGHAT and CDR2 as FQNNGV.

With regard to this clonotype: This may be a read error, as it is one base from a much larger clone. V gene TRBV5-4 combines with J gene TRBJ2-5, with D tentatively TRBD2 (5 bases). This CDR3 has 13 residues. The germline V gene encodes CDR1 SGHNT and CDR2 YYREEE (reference sequence). The CDR3 reads CTSSLWRQETQYF. DNA for the CDR3: TGTACCAGCAGCCTGTGGAGGCAAGAGACCCAGTACTTC. Full variable domain (remainder filled in from reference TRBV5-4 and TRBJ2-5): ETGVTQSPTHLIKTRGQQVTLRCSSQSGHNTVSWYQQALGQGPQFIFQYYREEENGRGNFPPRFSGLQFPNYSSELNVNALELDDSALYLCTSSLWRQETQYFGPGTRLLVL.

The chain couples TRBV6-2 or TRBV6-3 to TRBJ2-7; 7 bases are shared with TRBD1. CDR1 and CDR2 (germline): MNHEY, SVGEGT. The CDR3 covers 14 residues. The CDR3 loop is CVRNYEDRLNEQYF. The DNA of the CDR3 is TGTGTCAGGAATTACGAGGACAGGCTCAACGAGCAGTACTTC.

This clonotype has more than one count but fewer than ten. One base away lies a much larger clone, so this may be a sequencing read error. The chain carries TRBV6-2 or TRBV6-3 and TRBJ1-2; tentatively, D is TRBD1 (6 bases). The CDR3 is made up of 15 amino acids. CDR1 is MNHEY, CDR2 SVGEGT, per germline. With 6 bases removed from V and 3 bases from J, the gap between germline ends came to 17 bases. The CDR3 DNA sequence: TGTGCCAGCAGAGAGGGGGTACGGAACTACTATGGCTACACCTTC. Amino acid sequence: CASREGVRNYYGYTF.